The entry below gives a single T cell receptor (beta chain) sequence along with its context. Its cognate antigen has yet to be identified. No much larger clone exists at a distance of one base, and base qualities are not known. These data come from a study of blood T cell repertoires in COVID-19 (dated by TCRdb to 2020 to 2021). Regarding the study in general: Samples from collaborators originated in the United States, Italy and Spain and spanned both the acute and convalescent phases of COVID-19. The samples were drawn from two sources: the first 160 participants of the ongoing ImmuneRACE study, and 950 to 1,500 subjects contributed by 6 global collaborators. A freely available public database, intended as a resource for researchers studying the immune response to SARS-CoV-2, is where the repertoires were released. A de-identified subject ID, COVID-19 status, age in years and sex were almost always included in the sample metadata. Deeply sampled blood TCRbeta repertoires from subjects exposed to, actively infected with, or recovered from COVID-19 were included in the dataset. Where HLA class I and class II types were available, the types were taken from metadata supplied by the sample provider, not from assay-based typing. The prospective study material was composed of cDNA or gDNA derived from T cells, B-cell-depleted T cells, or PBMCs. Results the study describes overall, beyond this receptor: How much clinical and demographic metadata was included differed by source and by participant, and the metadata was provided uncurated.

Each collaborating institution followed its own protocols to collect whole blood in K2EDTA tubes. For TCRbeta analysis, collaborator samples were shipped as frozen whole blood, as isolated PBMCs, or as DNA extracted from either sample type. The CDR3 spans 18 residues, from the cysteine through the phenylalanine. Left in the record is the CDR3 DNA by itself, 54 bases read in frame from the first base. Trimmed from V: 4 bases; trimmed from J: 7 bases; junction bases lacking a gene match: 17. The germline V gene (reference sequence) provides CDR1 SEHNR and CDR2 FQNEAQ. TCRbeta CDR3 regions were amplified from genomic DNA by means of the immunoSEQ Assay, a bias-controlled multiplex PCR. As for the authors' bioinformatics: Nucleated cell counts per sample were estimated from amplification of reference gene primers within the assay. To quantify the absolute abundance of each unique TCRbeta CDR3 rearrangement, sequence reads were collapsed and filtered. For each sample, productive Simpson clonality was calculated by taking the square root of Simpson's diversity index across productive rearrangements. TCRdb carries this immuneACCESS record with in-frame sequences only. Its versions omit some clonotypes, under half of them owing to an unresolved V gene in the studies checked, with the rest unexplained. The V and J calls and clone size are taken from that table; D and trimming were inferred from the DNA. For this sample the table gives about 230,000 clones, of which around 84% were detected only once. Over 0.95% of the sample belongs to the ten largest clones.

This TCR came from a man between 40 and 49 years old with acute or convalescent COVID-19. The chain joins TRBV7-9 to TRBJ2-1; TRBD2 aligns with 9 central bases. The specimen was peripheral blood. The CDR3 reads CASSSLILLAGLMNEQFF. The DNA sequence reads TGTGCCAGCAGCTCCCTTATTCTCCTAGCGGGGCTGATGAATGAGCAGTTCTTC.